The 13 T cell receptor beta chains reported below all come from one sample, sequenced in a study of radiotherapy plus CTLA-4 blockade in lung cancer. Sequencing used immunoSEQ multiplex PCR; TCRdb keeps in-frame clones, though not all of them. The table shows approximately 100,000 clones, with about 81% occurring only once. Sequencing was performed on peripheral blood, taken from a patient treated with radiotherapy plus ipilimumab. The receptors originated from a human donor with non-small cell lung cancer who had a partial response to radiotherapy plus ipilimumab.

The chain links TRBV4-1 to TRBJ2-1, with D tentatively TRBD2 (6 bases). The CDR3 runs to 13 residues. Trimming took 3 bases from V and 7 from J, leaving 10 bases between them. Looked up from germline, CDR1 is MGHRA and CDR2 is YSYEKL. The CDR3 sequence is CASSQPGGNEQFF. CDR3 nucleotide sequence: TGCGCCAGCAGCCAGCCCGGGGGAAATGAGCAGTTCTTC.

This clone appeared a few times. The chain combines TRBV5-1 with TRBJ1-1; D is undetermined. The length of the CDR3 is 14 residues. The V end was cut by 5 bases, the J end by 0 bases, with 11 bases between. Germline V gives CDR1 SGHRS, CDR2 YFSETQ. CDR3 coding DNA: TGCGCCAGCAGTTGGGAGGTTGTGAACACTGAAGCTTTCTTT. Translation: CASSWEVVNTEAFF. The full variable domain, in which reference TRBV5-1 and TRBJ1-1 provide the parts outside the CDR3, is KAGVTQTPRYLIKTRGQQVTLSCSPISGHRSVSWYQQTPGQGLQFLFEYFSETQRNKGNFPGRFSGRQFSNSRSEMNVSTLELGDSALYLCASSWEVVNTEAFFGQGTRLTVV.

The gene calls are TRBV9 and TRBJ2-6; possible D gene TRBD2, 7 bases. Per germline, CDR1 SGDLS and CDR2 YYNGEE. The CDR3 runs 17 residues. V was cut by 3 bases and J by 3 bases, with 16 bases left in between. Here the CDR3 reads CASSGGRGRGGANVLTF. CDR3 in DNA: TGTGCCAGCAGCGGCGGTAGGGGGAGGGGTGGGGCCAACGTCCTGACTTTC.

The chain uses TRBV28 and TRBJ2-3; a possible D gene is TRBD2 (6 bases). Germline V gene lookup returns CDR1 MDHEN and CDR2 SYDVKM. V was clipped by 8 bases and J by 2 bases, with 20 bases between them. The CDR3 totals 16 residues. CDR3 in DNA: TGTGCCAGCCGACTTGCGGGGCAACGGTACACAGATACGCAGTATTTT. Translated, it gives CASRLAGQRYTDTQYF.

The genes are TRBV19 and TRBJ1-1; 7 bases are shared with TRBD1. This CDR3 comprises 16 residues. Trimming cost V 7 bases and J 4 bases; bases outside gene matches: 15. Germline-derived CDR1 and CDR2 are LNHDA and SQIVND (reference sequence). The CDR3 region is CASNPVGTGVATEAFF. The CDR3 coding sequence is TGTGCCAGTAACCCCGTGGGTACAGGGGTGGCCACTGAAGCTTTCTTT.

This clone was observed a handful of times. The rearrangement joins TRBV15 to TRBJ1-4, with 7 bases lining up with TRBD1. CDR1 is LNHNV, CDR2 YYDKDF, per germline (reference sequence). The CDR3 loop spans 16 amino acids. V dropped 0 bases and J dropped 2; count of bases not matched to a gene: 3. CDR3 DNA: TGTGCCACCAGCAGAGAACCGGGACAGACTAATGAAAAACTGTTTTTT. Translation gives CATSREPGQTNEKLFF.

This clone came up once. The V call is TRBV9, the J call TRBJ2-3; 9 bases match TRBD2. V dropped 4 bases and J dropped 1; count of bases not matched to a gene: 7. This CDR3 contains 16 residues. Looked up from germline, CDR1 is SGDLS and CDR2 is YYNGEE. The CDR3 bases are TGTGCCAGCAGCCTTAGCGGGAGAAGCGGCACAGATACGCAGTATTTT. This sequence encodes CASSLSGRSGTDTQYF. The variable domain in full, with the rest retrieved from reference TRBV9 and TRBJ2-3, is DSGVTQTPKHLITATGQRVTLRCSPRSGDLSVYWYQQSLDQGLQFLIQYYNGEERAKGNILERFSAQQFPDLHSELNLSSLELGDSALYFCASSLSGRSGTDTQYFGPGTRLTVL.

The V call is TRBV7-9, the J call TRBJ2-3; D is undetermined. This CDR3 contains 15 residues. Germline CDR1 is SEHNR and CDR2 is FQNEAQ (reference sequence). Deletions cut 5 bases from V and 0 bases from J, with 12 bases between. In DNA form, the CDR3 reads TGTGCCAGCAGCAGACTTAGACCCAGCACAGATACGCAGTATTTT. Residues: CASSRLRPSTDTQYF. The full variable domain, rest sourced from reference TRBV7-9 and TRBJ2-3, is DTGVSQNPRHKITKRGQNVTFRCDPISEHNRLYWYRQTLGQGPEFLTYFQNEAQLEKSRLLSDRFSAERPKGSFSTLEIQRTEQGDSAMYLCASSRLRPSTDTQYFGPGTRLTVL.

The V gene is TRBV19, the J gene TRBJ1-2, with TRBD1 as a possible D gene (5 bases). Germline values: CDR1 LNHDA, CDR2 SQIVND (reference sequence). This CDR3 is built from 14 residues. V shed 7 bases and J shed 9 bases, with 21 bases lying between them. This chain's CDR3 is CASTPGGERLRYTF. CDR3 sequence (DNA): TGTGCCAGTACGCCCGGGGGGGAGAGGTTGCGCTACACCTTC.

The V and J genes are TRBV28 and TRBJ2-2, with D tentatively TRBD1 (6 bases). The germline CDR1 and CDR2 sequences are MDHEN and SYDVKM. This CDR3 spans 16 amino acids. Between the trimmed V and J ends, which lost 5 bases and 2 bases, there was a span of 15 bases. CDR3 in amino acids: CASSGYRAPNTGELFF. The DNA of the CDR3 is TGTGCCAGCAGTGGTTACAGGGCACCCAACACCGGGGAGCTGTTTTTT.

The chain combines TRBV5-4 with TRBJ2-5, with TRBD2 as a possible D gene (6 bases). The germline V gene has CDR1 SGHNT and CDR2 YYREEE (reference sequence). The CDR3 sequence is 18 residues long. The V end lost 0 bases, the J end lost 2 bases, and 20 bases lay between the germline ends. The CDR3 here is CASSLGGVWGGWQETQYF. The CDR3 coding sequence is TGTGCCAGCAGCTTGGGGGGAGTTTGGGGAGGATGGCAAGAGACCCAGTACTTC.

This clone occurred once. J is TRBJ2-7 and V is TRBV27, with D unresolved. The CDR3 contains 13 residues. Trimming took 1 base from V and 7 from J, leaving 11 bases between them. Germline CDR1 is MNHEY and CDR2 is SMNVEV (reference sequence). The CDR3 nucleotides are TGTGCCAGCAGTTTATTTTCGGCGAGGGAGCAGTACTTC. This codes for CASSLFSAREQYF.

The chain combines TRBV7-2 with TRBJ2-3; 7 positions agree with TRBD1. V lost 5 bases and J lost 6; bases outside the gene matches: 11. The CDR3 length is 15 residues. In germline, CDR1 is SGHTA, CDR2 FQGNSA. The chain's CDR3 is CASSQGEWGYDTQYF. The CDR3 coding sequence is TGTGCCAGCAGCCAGGGGGAATGGGGATACGATACGCAGTATTTT. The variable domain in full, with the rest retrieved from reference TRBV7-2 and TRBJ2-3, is GAGVSQSPSNKVTEKGKDVELRCDPISGHTALYWYRQSLGQGLEFLIYFQGNSAPDKSGLPSDRFSAERTGGSVSTLTIQRTQQEDSAVYLCASSQGEWGYDTQYFGPGTRLTVL.